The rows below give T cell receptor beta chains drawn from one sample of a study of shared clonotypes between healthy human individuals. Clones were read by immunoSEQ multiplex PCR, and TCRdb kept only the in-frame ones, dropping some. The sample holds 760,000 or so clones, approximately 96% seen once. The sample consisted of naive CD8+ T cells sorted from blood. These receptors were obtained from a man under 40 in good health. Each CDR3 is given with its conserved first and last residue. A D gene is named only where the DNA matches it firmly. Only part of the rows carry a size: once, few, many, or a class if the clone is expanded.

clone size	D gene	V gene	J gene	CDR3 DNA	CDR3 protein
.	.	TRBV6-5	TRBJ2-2	TGTGCCAGCAGTTTCAGGGGTACCGGGGAGCTGTTTTTT	CASSFRGTGELFF
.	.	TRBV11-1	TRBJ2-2	TGTGCCAGCAGTTTATCGTTTGGCGGGGAGCTGTTTTTT	CASSLSFGGELFF
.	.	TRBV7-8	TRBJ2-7	TGTGCCAGCAGGTTCAGAGGTAACTCCTACGAGCAGTACTTC	CASRFRGNSYEQYF
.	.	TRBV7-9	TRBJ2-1	TGTGCCAGCAGCTTACAGGGCGCTTACTCCTACAATGAGCAGTTCTTC	CASSLQGAYSYNEQFF
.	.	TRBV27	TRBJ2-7	TGTGCCAGCAGTTACCCCTCTGGGGAGCAGTACTTC	CASSYPSGEQYF
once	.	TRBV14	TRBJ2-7	TGTGCCAGCTCTCTCGGGGGCTACGAGCAGTACTTC	CASSLGGYEQYF
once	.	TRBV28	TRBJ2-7	TGTGCCAGCAGTTTATTTGGGGGCTACGAGCAGTACTTC	CASSLFGGYEQYF
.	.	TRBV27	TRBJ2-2	TGTGCCAGCAGTACAGGATACACCGGGGAGCTGTTTTTT	CASSTGYTGELFF
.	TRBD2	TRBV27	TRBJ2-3	TGTGCCAGCAGTTTCCCCGGACTAGCGGGGGGCACAGATACGCAGTATTTT	CASSFPGLAGGTDTQYF
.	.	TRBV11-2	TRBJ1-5	TGTGCCAGCAGCTTAGCTTGGGACAACAATCAGCCCCAGCATTTT	CASSLAWDNNQPQHF
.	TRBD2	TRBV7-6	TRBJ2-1	TGTGCCAGCAGCTTGGGAAGGTCGGGGGGCAATGAGCAGTTCTTC	CASSLGRSGGNEQFF
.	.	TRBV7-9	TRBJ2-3	TGTGCCAGCAGCTTAGTCAAGCGGGGCACAGATACGCAGTATTTT	CASSLVKRGTDTQYF
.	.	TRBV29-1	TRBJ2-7	TGCAGCGTCAACCGCGGGGCGCGAGACGAGCAGTACTTC	CSVNRGARDEQYF